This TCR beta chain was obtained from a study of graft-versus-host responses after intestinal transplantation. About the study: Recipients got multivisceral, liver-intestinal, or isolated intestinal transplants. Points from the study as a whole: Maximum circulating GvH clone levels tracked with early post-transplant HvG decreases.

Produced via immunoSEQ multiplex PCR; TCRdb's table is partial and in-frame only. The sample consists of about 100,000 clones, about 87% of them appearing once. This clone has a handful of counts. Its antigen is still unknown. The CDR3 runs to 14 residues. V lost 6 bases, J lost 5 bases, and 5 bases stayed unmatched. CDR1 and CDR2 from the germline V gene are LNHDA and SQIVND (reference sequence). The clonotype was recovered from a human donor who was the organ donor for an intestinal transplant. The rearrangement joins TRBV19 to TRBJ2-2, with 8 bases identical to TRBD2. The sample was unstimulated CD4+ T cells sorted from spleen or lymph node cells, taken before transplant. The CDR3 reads CASSFSGVTGELFF. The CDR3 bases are TGTGCCAGTAGCTTTAGCGGGGTTACCGGGGAGCTGTTTTTT.